One sample yielded the 19 T cell receptor beta chains listed below, sequenced in a study of blood T cells in healthy people across ages. A J-beta primer mix and a sample-barcoded 5' primer were used in a second PCR of about 7 to 12 cycles. TCRdb reprocessed the 5' RACE reads via MiXCR and lists one record per CDR3 protein. The data contain 1.5 million or so distinct CDR3 sequences, 35% to 45% of them singletons. Sequenced sample: blood. These receptors all come from a woman under 30 in good health.

V and J are TRBV12-3 or TRBV12-4 and TRBJ1-6; D unresolved. The CDR3 covers 15 residues. The V end was cut by 1 base, the J end by 6 bases, with 10 bases between. CDR3 loop: CASSLGVFGNSPLHF. The CDR3 DNA reads TGTGCCAGCAGTTTAGGGGTCTTCGGTAATTCACCCCTCCACTTT.

The chain combines TRBV4-3 with TRBJ2-7; 7 bases agree with TRBD2. Germline assignment: CDR1 LGHNA and CDR2 YSLEER. Losses at the gene ends were 8 bases for V and 5 bases for J; bases not matched to a gene: 12. The CDR3 has 14 amino acids. CDR3 protein: CASCLGRAADEQYF. CDR3 sequence (DNA): TGCGCCAGCTGCCTGGGGAGGGCCGCCGACGAGCAGTACTTC.

This clonotype was counted between two and nine times. This chain links TRBV10-3 with TRBJ2-7; TRBD1 might be the D (6 bases). The germline V gene has CDR1 ENHRY and CDR2 SYGVKD. The CDR3 runs to 16 residues. V lost 1 base and J lost 5, with 18 bases in between. This CDR3 reads CAISELPRGSIDEQYF. The DNA for the CDR3 is TGTGCCATCAGTGAGTTACCCAGGGGATCTATCGACGAGCAGTACTTC.

J is TRBJ1-1 and V is TRBV28; D is undetermined. CDR1 MDHEN and CDR2 SYDVKM come from the germline V gene. The CDR3 is made up of 14 amino acids. Trimming shortened V by 2 bases and J by 1 base, and 8 bases separated the two germline ends. CDR3 bases: TGTGCCAGCAGTTTAGATTTTGAGAACACTGAAGCTTTCTTT. It specifies CASSLDFENTEAFF.

This clonotype was detected a few times. A read error is possible here, since a much larger clone lies one base away. The chain has TRBV4-3 and TRBJ2-3, with D unclear. With 1 base removed from V and 2 bases from J, the gap between germline ends came to 7 bases. The CDR3 has 14 amino acids. Per the germline V gene, CDR1 is LGHNA and CDR2 is YSLEER. This chain's CDR3 is CASSQVGNTDTQYF. CDR3 coding DNA: TGCGCCAGCAGCCAAGTTGGGAACACAGATACGCAGTATTTT.

The sample holds a few counts of this clonotype. The gene calls are TRBV20-1 and TRBJ2-5, with D possibly being TRBD1 or TRBD2 (5 bases each). V was cut by 6 bases and J by 0 bases, with 14 bases left in between. The CDR3 is made up of 14 amino acids. Germline V CDR1 and CDR2: DFQATT, SNEGSKA (reference sequence). The CDR3 loop is CSATGPRYQETQYF. Here the CDR3 DNA reads TGCAGTGCAACGGGACCGAGGTACCAAGAGACCCAGTACTTC.

This rearrangement joins TRBV15 to TRBJ2-3; D remains ambiguous. Per the germline V gene, CDR1 is LNHNV and CDR2 is YYDKDF (reference sequence). This CDR3 region has 15 residues. Trimming took off 3 bases at V and 2 bases at J, with 12 bases between the two ends. Here the CDR3 reads CATSRRMQVTDTQYF. CDR3 nucleotides: TGTGCCACCAGCAGGAGGATGCAGGTCACAGATACGCAGTATTTT.

The V gene is TRBV12-3 or TRBV12-4, the J gene TRBJ1-3; D may be TRBD1 (6 bases). The V end lost 8 bases, the J end lost 2 bases, and 16 bases lay between the germline ends. This CDR3 is built from 15 residues. The CDR3 DNA sequence: TGTGCCAGCCGGTCGACAGGCAACCCTGGAAACACCATATATTTT. Residues: CASRSTGNPGNTIYF.

This clonotype was seen more than once but under ten times. The chain couples TRBV6-1 to TRBJ1-1; perhaps TRBD1 as D (6 bases). The CDR3 has 15 amino acids. Germline values: CDR1 MNHNS, CDR2 SASEGT. Trimming removed 1 base from V and 4 bases from J, with 13 bases in between. Here the CDR3 reads CASSEVLGGGTEAFF. As DNA, the CDR3 is TGTGCCAGCAGTGAAGTTCTGGGAGGGGGCACTGAAGCTTTCTTT.

This clonotype was seen ten or more times. The gene calls are TRBV5-1 and TRBJ1-1; a weak D match, TRBD1 (6 bases). Trimming took off 4 bases at V and 1 base at J, with 11 bases between the two ends. CDR1 SGHRS and CDR2 YFSETQ come from the germline V gene. The length of the CDR3 is 14 residues. The CDR3, as DNA: TGCGCCAGCAGCCCGCAGGGGCCGAACACTGAAGCTTTCTTT. This encodes CASSPQGPNTEAFF. Supplemented by reference TRBV5-1 and TRBJ1-1, the full variable domain reads KAGVTQTPRYLIKTRGQQVTLSCSPISGHRSVSWYQQTPGQGLQFLFEYFSETQRNKGNFPGRFSGRQFSNSRSEMNVSTLELGDSALYLCASSPQGPNTEAFFGQGTRLTVV.

For this clonotype: The junction shows a germline mismatch at one end, possibly a read error. The V gene is TRBV6-2 or TRBV6-3, the J gene TRBJ1-2; D uncertain. The CDR3 is 12 residues long. Germline-derived CDR1 and CDR2 are MNHEY and SVGEGT. The CDR3 DNA sequence: TGTGCCGGCAGTGACCAGGACTATGGCTACACCTTC. Encoded protein: CAGSDQDYGYTF.

This clonotype was recorded a few times. The gene calls are TRBV6-6 and TRBJ2-1, with 14 bases lining up with TRBD2. The trim removed 2 bases at V and 9 bases at J, leaving 6 bases unmatched. This CDR3 spans 16 amino acids. Germline CDR1 is MNHNY and CDR2 is SVGAGI (reference sequence). CDR3 DNA: TGTGCCAGCAGTTACAGACTAGCGGGAGGGCCTAGTGAGCAGTTCTTC. Translated, it gives CASSYRLAGGPSEQFF.

This clonotype appeared a few times. The chain carries TRBV27 and TRBJ1-4; 12 bases fit TRBD1. The V gene's germline CDR1 is MNHEY and CDR2 SMNVEV (reference sequence). V lost 5 bases, J lost 8 bases, and 6 bases stayed unmatched. The CDR3 has 15 residues. For the CDR3, the DNA is TGTGCCAGCAGTAGCAGGGACAGGGGGCGAGAAAAACTGTTTTTT. Amino acids: CASSSRDRGREKLFF.

The rearrangement joins TRBV2 to TRBJ1-4; the D is unclear. Trimming shortened V by 4 bases and J by 8 bases, and 5 bases separated the two germline ends. This CDR3 has 11 amino acids. Looked up from germline, CDR1 is SNHLY and CDR2 is FYNNEI. The CDR3 DNA reads as TGTGCCAGCAGTGGACGGGAAAAACTGTTTTTT. Protein: CASSGREKLFF. The full variable domain, rest sourced from reference TRBV2 and TRBJ1-4, is EPEVTQTPSHQVTQMGQEVILRCVPISNHLYFYWYRQILGQKVEFLVSFYNNEISEKSEIFDDQFSVERPDGSNFTLKIRSTKLEDSAMYFCASSGREKLFFGSGTQLSVL.

This chain connects TRBV10-3 to TRBJ2-1, with 13 bases identical to TRBD2. The V gene end was trimmed by 4 bases and the J gene end by 0 bases; junction bases not matched to a gene: 12. There are 20 residues in the CDR3. Germline V gives CDR1 ENHRY, CDR2 SYGVKD. This CDR3 reads CAISGVGTSGTMGSYNEQFF. CDR3 DNA: TGTGCCATCAGTGGCGTGGGGACTAGCGGGACCATGGGCTCCTACAATGAGCAGTTCTTC.

This clonotype turned up a few times. This chain joins TRBV29-1 and TRBJ2-1; D perhaps matches TRBD1 (6 bases). Gene TRBJ2-7 matches the end of the DNA better, so the J call may be wrong. The CDR3 consists of 12 residues. The germline CDR1 and CDR2 sequences are SQVTM and ANQGSEA. This CDR3 is CSVRDNYNEQYF. In DNA, the CDR3 is TGCAGCGTTCGGGACAACTACAATGAGCAGTACTTC.

V is TRBV29-1 and J is TRBJ2-1; D possibly corresponds to TRBD2 (6 bases). This CDR3 spans 12 amino acids. Trimming cost V 7 bases and J 7 bases, with 14 bases left between them. Looked up from germline, CDR1 is SQVTM and CDR2 is ANQGSEA. CDR3 region: CSARDFLNEQFF. DNA for the CDR3: TGCAGCGCTCGGGACTTCTTAAATGAGCAGTTCTTC.

This clonotype was seen a few times. The chain uses TRBV18 and TRBJ1-1, with a weak D call TRBD1 (6 bases). This CDR3 is 14 amino acids long. V was trimmed by 3 bases and J by 1 base, leaving 9 bases between them. The V gene's germline CDR1 is KGHSH and CDR2 LQKENI. The CDR3 protein is CASSPQGRNTEAFF. The CDR3 nucleotides read TGTGCCAGCTCACCTCAGGGGAGGAACACTGAAGCTTTCTTT.

Only a few counts were recorded for this clonotype. The rearrangement uses TRBV20-1 and TRBJ1-1; 7 positions match TRBD1. J lost 3 bases, V lost 2 bases, and 6 bases had no gene match. This CDR3 is 14 amino acids long. From germline, CDR1 is DFQATT and CDR2 SNEGSKA (reference sequence). CDR3 DNA: TGCAGTGCTAGAAAGACAGGGTGGGACACTGAAGCTTTCTTT. It specifies CSARKTGWDTEAFF.